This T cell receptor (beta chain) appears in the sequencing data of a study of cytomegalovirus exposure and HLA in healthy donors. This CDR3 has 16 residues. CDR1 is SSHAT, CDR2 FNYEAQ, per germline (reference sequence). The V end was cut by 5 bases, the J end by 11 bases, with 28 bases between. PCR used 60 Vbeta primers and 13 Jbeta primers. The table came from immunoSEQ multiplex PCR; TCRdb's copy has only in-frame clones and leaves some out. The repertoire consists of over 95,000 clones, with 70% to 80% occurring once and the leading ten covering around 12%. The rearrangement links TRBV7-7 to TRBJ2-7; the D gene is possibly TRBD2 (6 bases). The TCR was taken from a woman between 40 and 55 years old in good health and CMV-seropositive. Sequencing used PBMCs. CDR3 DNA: TGTGCCAGCAGCCCAAACGGGTCCGGGCGGGGACTTTCCGAGTACTTC. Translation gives CASSPNGSGRGLSEYF.